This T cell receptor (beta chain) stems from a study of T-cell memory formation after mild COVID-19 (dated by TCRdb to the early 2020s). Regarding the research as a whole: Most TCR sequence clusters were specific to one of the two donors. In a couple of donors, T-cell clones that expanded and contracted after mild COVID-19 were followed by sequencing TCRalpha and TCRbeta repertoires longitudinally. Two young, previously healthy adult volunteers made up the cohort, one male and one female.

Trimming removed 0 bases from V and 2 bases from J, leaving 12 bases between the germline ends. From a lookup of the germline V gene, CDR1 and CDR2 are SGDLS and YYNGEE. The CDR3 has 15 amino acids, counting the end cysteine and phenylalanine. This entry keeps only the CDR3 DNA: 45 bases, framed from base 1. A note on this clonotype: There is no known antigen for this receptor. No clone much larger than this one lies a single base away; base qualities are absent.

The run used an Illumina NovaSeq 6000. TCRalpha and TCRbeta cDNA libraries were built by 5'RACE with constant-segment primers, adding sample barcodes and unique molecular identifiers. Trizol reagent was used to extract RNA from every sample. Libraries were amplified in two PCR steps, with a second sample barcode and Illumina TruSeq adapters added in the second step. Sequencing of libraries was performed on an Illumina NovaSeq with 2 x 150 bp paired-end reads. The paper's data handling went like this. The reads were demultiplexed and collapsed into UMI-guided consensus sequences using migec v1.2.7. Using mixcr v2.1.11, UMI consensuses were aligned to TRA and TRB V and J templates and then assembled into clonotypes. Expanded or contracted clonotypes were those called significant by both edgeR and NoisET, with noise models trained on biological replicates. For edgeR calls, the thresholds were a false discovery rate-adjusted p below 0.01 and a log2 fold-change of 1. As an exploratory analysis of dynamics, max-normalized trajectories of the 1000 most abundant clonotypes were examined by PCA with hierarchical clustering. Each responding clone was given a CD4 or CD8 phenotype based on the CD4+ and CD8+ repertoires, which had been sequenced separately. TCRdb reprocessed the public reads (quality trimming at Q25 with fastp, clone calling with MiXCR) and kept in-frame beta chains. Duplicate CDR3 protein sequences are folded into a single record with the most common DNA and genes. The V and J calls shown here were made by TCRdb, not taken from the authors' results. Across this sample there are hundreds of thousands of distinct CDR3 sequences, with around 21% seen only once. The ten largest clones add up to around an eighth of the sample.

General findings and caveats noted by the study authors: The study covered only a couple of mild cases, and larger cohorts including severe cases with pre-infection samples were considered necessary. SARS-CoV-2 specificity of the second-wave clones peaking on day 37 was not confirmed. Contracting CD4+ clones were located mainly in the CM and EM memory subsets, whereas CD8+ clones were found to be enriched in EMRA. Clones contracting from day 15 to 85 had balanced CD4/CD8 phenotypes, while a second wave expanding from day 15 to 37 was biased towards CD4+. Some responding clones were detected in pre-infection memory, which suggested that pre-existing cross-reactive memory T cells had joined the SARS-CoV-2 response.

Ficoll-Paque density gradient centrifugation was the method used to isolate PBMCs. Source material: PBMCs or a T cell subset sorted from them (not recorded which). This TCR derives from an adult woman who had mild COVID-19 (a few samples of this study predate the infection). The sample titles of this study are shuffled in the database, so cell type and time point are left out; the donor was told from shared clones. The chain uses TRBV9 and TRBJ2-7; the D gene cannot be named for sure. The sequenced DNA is TGTGCCAGCAGCGTAGTTCCGTCACTTCCCTACGAGCAGTACTTC. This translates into CASSVVPSLPYEQYF.